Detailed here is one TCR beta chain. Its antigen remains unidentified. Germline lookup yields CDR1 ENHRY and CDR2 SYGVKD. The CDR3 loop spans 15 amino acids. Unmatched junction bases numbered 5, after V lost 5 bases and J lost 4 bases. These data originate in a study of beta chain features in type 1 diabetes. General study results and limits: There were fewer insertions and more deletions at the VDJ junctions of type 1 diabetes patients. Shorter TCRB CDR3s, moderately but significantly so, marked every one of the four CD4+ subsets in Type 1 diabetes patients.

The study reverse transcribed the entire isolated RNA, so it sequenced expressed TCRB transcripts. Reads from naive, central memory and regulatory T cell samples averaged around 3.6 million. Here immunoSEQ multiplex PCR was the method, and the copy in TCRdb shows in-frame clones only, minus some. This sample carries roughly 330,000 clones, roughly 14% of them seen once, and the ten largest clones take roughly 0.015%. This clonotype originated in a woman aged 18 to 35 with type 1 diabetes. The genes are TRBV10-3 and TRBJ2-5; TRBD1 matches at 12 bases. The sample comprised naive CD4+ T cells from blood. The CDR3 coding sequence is TGTGCCATCAGTTCACCGGGACAGGGGGCAGAGACCCAGTACTTC. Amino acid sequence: CAISSPGQGAETQYF.